This T cell receptor beta chain was recovered during a study of blood T cell repertoires in COVID-19. Across the study: Specimens from acute and convalescent COVID-19 originated in the United States, Italy and Spain.

Everyone who took part was roughly 18 to 89 years old, and they came from 20 to 25 US areas. Membership in each cohort depended on participant-reported clinical history. Two negative PCRs, clearance, or symptom resolution had been documented for recovered Cohort 3 donors. Clones were read by immunoSEQ multiplex PCR, and TCRdb kept only the in-frame ones, dropping some. The table shows more than 250,000 clones, with under 90% occurring only once. Unmatched junction bases numbered 8, after V lost 3 bases and J lost 2 bases. CDR3 size: 17 residues. Germline CDR1 reads SGDLS; CDR2 reads YYNGEE. Source material: PBMCs or T cells enriched from blood (not recorded which). The receptor's source is a woman aged 18-35 years who had recovered from COVID-19. This chain links TRBV9 with TRBJ1-2; 12 nucleotides match TRBD1. CDR3 loop: CASSDPIGTGGNYGYTF. In nucleotides, the CDR3 is TGTGCCAGCAGCGATCCAATAGGGACAGGGGGCAACTATGGCTACACCTTC.